The clone carrying this TCR beta chain occurred a few times. What it binds is not known. From the reads, TCRdb called clonotypes with MiXCR, one entry per CDR3 protein. Of around 900,000 distinct CDR3 sequences detected, roughly 30% appear once; the ten largest clones hold around an eighth. This specimen belongs to a study of T cell repertoires in cytomegalovirus infection. The overall study: TCR beta signatures that were public indicated CMV infection and matching HLA type.

The study's findings and limits: Of the TCR beta families, the public ones yielded a cumulative frequency that identified carriers of CMV plus the relevant HLA.

The CDR3 covers 16 residues. Germline CDR1 is SGHVT and CDR2 is SQSDAQ. Germline trimming cut 2 bases from V and 2 bases from J; bases unmatched to any gene: 7. This TCR was recovered from a human donor in good health (CMV status not recorded). Some clones in this sample may be carry-over from other donors' samples. Sequences were derived from cultured CD8+ T cells from PBMCs, sampled from culture after CMV antigen stimulation. The chain has TRBV7-4 and TRBJ2-3, with 7 bases identical to TRBD1. The CDR3 protein is CASSLRGRLPTDTQYF. CDR3 bases: TGTGCCAGCAGCTTAAGGGGGCGATTACCCACAGATACGCAGTATTTT.